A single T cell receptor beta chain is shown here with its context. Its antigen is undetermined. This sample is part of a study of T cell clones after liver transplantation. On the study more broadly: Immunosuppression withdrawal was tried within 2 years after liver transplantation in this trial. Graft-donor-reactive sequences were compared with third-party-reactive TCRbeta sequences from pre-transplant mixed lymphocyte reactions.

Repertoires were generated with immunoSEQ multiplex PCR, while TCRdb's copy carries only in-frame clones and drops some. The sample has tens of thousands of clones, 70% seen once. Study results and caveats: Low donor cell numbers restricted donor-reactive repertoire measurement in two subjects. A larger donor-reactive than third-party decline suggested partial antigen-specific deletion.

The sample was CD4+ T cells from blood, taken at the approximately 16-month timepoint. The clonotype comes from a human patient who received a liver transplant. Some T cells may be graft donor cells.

The DNA of the CDR3 is TGTGCCAGTAGAGGGGGGCTTGGTACGCAGTATTTT. Translated, it gives CASRGGLGTQYF. This chain joins TRBV19 and TRBJ2-3; D assignment may be TRBD1 or TRBD2 (6 bases each). CDR3 length equals 12 residues. CDR1 LNHDA and CDR2 SQIVND come from the germline V gene (reference sequence). The V end lost 6 bases, the J end lost 8 bases, and 12 bases lay between the germline ends.